The present TCR beta chain was sequenced within a study of shared clonotypes between healthy human individuals. This clone was picked up a small number of times. The test was conducted at deep level. Several immunoSEQ 96-well plates shared each subset's DNA, each plate a replicate. Replicate PCRs were loaded with roughly 0.3 ug DNA from unsorted PBMC, about 32,000 T cell genomes. Assay used: immunoSEQ multiplex PCR; TCRdb lists only in-frame clones, some missing. The top ten clones hold more than 12% of a sample with roughly 95,000 clones, less than 60% of them seen once. Trimming cost V 2 bases and J 8 bases; bases outside gene matches: 1. Germline CDR1 and CDR2: SGHRS and YFSETQ. CDR3 length equals 12 residues.

The sequenced sample was PBMCs. This sequence originates from a woman aged 40 to 55 in good health. Some clones in this sample may be carry-over from other donors' samples. The chain is built from TRBV5-1 and TRBJ2-1; the match to TRBD1 covers 7 bases. The CDR3 DNA reads as TGCGCCAGCAGCTTACAGGGGCATGAGCAGTTCTTC. This codes for CASSLQGHEQFF.